This TCR beta chain was sequenced during a study of cytomegalovirus exposure and HLA in healthy donors. This clone was detected a few times. This PCR relied on a set of 60 Vbeta primers and 13 Jbeta primers. Assay used: immunoSEQ multiplex PCR; TCRdb lists only in-frame clones, some missing. The repertoire consists of 210,000 or so clones, with 76% occurring once and the leading ten covering under 0.8%. Germline lookup yields CDR1 MGHRA and CDR2 YSYEKL. Trimming took off 0 bases at V and 4 bases at J, with 7 bases between the two ends. The CDR3 runs 13 residues. The sample comprised PBMCs. This TCR was sampled from a man between 18 and 35 years old in good health and CMV-seronegative. V usage is TRBV4-1 and J usage is TRBJ2-7; D is perhaps TRBD2 (5 bases). CDR3: CASSQEAEYEQYF. Here the CDR3 DNA reads TGCGCCAGCAGCCAAGAAGCGGAGTACGAGCAGTACTTC.